What follows are 8 T cell receptor beta chains derived from one specimen sequenced in a study of blood T cell repertoires in COVID-19. Measured with immunoSEQ multiplex PCR; TCRdb has only the in-frame clones, and not every one. Among around 150,000 clones listed, roughly 79% were seen once. The sequenced material came from peripheral blood. The origin of the receptors is a woman aged 55-69 years with active or convalescent COVID-19.

This chain joins TRBV5-1 and TRBJ1-3, with 12 nucleotides matching TRBD1. Germline lookup yields CDR1 SGHRS and CDR2 YFSETQ. Trimming removed 4 bases from V and 6 bases from J; junction bases left unmatched: 8. The CDR3 runs 16 residues. Written as DNA, the CDR3 is TGCGCCAGCAGCGCCCGGGACAGGGGGCAAGTAAACACCATATATTTT. It encodes CASSARDRGQVNTIYF.

Here the CDR3 reads CASSPTPAQYF. In DNA form, the CDR3 reads TGTGCCAGCAGCCCTACGCCGGCGCAGTATTTT. The chain employs TRBV6-2 or TRBV6-3 and TRBJ2-3; D remains ambiguous. The V end lost 6 bases, the J end lost 10 bases, and 11 bases lay between the germline ends. This CDR3 has 11 residues. Germline V lookup: CDR1 MNHEY, CDR2 SVGEGT.

The chain carries TRBV5-6 and TRBJ1-5, with 7 bases identical to TRBD1. This CDR3 comprises 14 residues. CDR1 is SGHDT and CDR2 is YYEEEE in the germline V gene. J lost 5 bases, V lost 0 bases, and 2 bases had no gene match. This CDR3 is CASSLGTGDQPQHF. In nucleotides, the CDR3 is TGTGCCAGCAGCTTGGGCACAGGGGATCAGCCCCAGCATTTT.

The rearrangement links TRBV19 to TRBJ2-3; 8 positions match TRBD2. The CDR3 runs 15 residues. Germline V gene lookup returns CDR1 LNHDA and CDR2 SQIVND (reference sequence). With V trimmed by 6 bases and J by 3 bases, 8 bases remained unmatched. The CDR3 region has the DNA TGTGCCAGTAGCCGAGCGGGAGAGGCGACAGATACGCAGTATTTT. It encodes CASSRAGEATDTQYF. The full variable domain, its missing parts supplied by reference TRBV19 and TRBJ2-3, is DGGITQSPKYLFRKEGQNVTLSCEQNLNHDAMYWYRQDPGQGLRLIYYSQIVNDFQKGDIAEGYSVSREKKESFPLTVTSAQKNPTAFYLCASSRAGEATDTQYFGPGTRLTVL.

This chain links TRBV9 with TRBJ1-1; D is perhaps TRBD1 (6 bases). The CDR3 length is 14 residues. The germline CDR1 and CDR2 sequences are SGDLS and YYNGEE. Trimming shortened V by 0 bases and J by 4 bases, and 10 bases separated the two germline ends. This CDR3 reads CASSVEEQGTEAFF. In DNA, the CDR3 is TGTGCCAGCAGCGTAGAAGAACAGGGCACTGAAGCTTTCTTT.

The chain uses TRBV7-2 and TRBJ1-2; possibly TRBD1 for D (6 bases). CDR1 and CDR2 from the germline V gene are SGHTA and FQGNSA. The CDR3 contains 13 residues. V was shortened by 3 bases and J by 8 bases, with 13 bases between the two germline ends. The CDR3 sequence: CASSLQGTQGYTF. The CDR3 DNA reads as TGTGCCAGCAGCTTGCAGGGGACCCAAGGCTACACCTTC.

The CDR3 DNA reads as TGTGCCAGCAGTTACAGGGGTAGCACAGATACGCAGTATTTT. Amino acids: CASSYRGSTDTQYF. This chain uses TRBV2 with TRBJ2-3; TRBD1 matches at 7 bases. Germline assignment: CDR1 SNHLY and CDR2 FYNNEI. The CDR3 spans 14 residues. Unmatched junction bases numbered 2, after V lost 5 bases and J lost 0 bases.

The chain links TRBV5-1 to TRBJ2-7, with TRBD1 identical over 10 bases. Germline loops: CDR1 SGHRS, CDR2 YFSETQ. CDR3 length: 14 residues. V lost 1 base, J lost 6 bases, and 4 bases stayed unmatched. The CDR3 nucleotides are TGCGCCAGCAGCTTGCGACAGGGGGCTACCGAGCAGTACTTC. It encodes CASSLRQGATEQYF.